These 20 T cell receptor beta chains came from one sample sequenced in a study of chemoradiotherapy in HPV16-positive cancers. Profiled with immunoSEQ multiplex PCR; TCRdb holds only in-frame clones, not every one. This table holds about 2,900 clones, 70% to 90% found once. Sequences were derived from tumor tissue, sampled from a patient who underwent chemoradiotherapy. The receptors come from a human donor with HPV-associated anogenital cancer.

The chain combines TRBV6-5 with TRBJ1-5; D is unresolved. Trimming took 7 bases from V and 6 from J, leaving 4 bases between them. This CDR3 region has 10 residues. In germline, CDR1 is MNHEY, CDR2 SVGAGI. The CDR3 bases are TGTGCCAGCACGGGTCAGCCCCAGCATTTT. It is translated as CASTGQPQHF.

The CDR3 region has the DNA TGTGCCGGGGCGGGACTAGCGGACTACAATGAGCAGTTCTTC. Its protein is CAGAGLADYNEQFF. The rearrangement links TRBV2 to TRBJ2-1, with 11 nucleotides matching TRBD2. The CDR3 has 14 residues. Per germline, CDR1 SNHLY and CDR2 FYNNEI. Losses at the gene ends were 11 bases for V and 3 bases for J; bases not matched to a gene: 6. The whole variable domain, filled in from reference TRBV2 and TRBJ2-1, reads EPEVTQTPSHQVTQMGQEVILRCVPISNHLYFYWYRQILGQKVEFLVSFYNNEISEKSEIFDDQFSVERPDGSNFTLKIRSTKLEDSAMYFCAGAGLADYNEQFFGPGTRLTVL.

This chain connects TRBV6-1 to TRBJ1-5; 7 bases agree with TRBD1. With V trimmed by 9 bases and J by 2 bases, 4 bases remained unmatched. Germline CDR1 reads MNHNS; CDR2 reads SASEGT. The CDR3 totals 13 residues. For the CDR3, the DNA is TGTGCCAGTGGACAGGACCGCAATCAGCCCCAGCATTTT. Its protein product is CASGQDRNQPQHF.

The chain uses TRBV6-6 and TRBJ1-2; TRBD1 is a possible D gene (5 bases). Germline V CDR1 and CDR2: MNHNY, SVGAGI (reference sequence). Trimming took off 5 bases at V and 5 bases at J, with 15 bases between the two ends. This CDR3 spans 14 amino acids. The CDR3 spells CASSTIDRGYGYTF. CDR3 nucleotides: TGTGCCAGCAGTACTATTGATAGGGGATATGGCTACACCTTC.

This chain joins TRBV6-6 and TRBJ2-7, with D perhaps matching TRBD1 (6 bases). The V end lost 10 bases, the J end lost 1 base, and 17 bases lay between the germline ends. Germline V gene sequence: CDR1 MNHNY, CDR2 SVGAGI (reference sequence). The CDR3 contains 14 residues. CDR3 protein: CATSLAGESYEQYF. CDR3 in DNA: TGTGCCACTTCCTTGGCAGGGGAGTCCTACGAGCAGTACTTC.

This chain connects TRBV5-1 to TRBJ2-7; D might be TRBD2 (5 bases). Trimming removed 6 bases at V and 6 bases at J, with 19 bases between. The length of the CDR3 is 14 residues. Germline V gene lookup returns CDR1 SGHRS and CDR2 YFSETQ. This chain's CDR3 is CASTEGGPQREQYF. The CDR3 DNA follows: TGCGCCAGCACCGAAGGCGGGCCCCAACGCGAGCAGTACTTC.

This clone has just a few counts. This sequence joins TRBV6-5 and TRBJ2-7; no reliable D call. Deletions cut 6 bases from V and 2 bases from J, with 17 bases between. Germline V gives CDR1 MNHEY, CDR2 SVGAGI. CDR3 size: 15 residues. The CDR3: CASSPEGPWPYEQYF. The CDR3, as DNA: TGTGCCAGCAGCCCAGAAGGGCCATGGCCCTACGAGCAGTACTTC.

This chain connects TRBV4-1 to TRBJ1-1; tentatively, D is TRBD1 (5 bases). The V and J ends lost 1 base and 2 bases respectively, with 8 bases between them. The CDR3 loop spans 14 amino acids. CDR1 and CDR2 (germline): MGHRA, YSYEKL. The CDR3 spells CASSQGGLNTEAFF. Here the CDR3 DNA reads TGCGCCAGCAGCCAAGGGGGGTTAAACACTGAAGCTTTCTTT.

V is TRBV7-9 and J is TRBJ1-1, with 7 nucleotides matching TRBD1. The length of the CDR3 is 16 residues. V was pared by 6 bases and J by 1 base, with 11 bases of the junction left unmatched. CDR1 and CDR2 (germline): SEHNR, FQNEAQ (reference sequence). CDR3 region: CASRSRDREQNTEAFF. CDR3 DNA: TGTGCCAGCAGGTCGCGAGACAGGGAACAGAACACTGAAGCTTTCTTT.

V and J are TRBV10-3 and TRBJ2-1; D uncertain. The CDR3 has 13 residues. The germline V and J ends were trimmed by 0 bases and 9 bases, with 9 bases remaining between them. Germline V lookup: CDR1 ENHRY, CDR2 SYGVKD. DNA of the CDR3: TGTGCCATCAGTGAGTCGCTAGGGCGTGAGCAGTTCTTC. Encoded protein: CAISESLGREQFF.

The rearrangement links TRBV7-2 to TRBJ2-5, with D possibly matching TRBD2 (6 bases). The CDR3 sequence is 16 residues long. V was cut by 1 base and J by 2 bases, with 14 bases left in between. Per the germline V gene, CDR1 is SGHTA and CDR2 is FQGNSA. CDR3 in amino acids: CASSLGGGALQETQYF. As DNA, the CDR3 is TGTGCCAGCAGCTTAGGGGGCGGGGCTCTACAAGAGACCCAGTACTTC. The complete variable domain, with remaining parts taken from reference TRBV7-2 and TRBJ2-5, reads GAGVSQSPSNKVTEKGKDVELRCDPISGHTALYWYRQSLGQGLEFLIYFQGNSAPDKSGLPSDRFSAERTGGSVSTLTIQRTQQEDSAVYLCASSLGGGALQETQYFGPGTRLLVL.

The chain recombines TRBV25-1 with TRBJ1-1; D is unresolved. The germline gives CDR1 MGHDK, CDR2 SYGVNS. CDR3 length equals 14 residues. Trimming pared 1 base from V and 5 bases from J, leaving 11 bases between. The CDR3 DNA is TGTGCCAGCAGTGAATTGCAGATCGGGACTGAAGCTTTCTTT. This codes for CASSELQIGTEAFF.

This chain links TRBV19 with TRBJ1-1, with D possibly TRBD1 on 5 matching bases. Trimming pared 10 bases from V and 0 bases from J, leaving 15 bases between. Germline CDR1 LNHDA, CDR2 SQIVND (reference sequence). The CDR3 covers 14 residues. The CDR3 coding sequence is TGTGCCACTCGCGGGGGGGGGTTGAACACTGAAGCTTTCTTT. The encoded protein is CATRGGGLNTEAFF.

CDR3 region: CATSREGGRYNEQFF. CDR3 bases: TGTGCCACCAGCAGAGAAGGGGGCCGCTACAATGAGCAGTTCTTC. V gene TRBV15 combines with J gene TRBJ2-1; 7 nucleotides line up with TRBD1. The V segment lost 0 bases and the J segment 3 bases; nucleotides outside the gene matches: 2. Germline V gene lookup returns CDR1 LNHNV and CDR2 YYDKDF (reference sequence). The CDR3 is made up of 15 amino acids. Combining the CDR3 with reference TRBV15 and TRBJ2-1 gives the whole variable domain DAMVIQNPRYQVTQFGKPVTLSCSQTLNHNVMYWYQQKSSQAPKLLFHYYDKDFNNEADTPDNFQSRRPNTSFCFLDIRSPGLGDTAMYLCATSREGGRYNEQFFGPGTRLTVL.

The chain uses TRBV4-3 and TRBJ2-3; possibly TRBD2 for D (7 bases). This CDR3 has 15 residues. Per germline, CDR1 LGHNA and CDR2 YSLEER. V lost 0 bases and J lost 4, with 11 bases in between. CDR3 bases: TGCGCCAGCAGCCAAGAGACGGGGGGCCCAGATACGCAGTATTTT. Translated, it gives CASSQETGGPDTQYF.

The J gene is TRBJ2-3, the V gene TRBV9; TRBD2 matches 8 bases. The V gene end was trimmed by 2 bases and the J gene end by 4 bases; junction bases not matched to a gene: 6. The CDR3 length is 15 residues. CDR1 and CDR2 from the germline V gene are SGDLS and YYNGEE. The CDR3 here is CASSVSGRGADTQYF. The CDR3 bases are TGTGCCAGCAGCGTGAGCGGGAGAGGGGCAGATACGCAGTATTTT.

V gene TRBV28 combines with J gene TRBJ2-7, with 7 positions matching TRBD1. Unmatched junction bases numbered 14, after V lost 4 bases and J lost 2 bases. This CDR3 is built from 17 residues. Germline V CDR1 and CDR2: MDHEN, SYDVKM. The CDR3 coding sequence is TGTGCCAGCAGTTATTTTGTGGGCGGCAGGGGGACCTACGAGCAGTACTTC. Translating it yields CASSYFVGGRGTYEQYF.

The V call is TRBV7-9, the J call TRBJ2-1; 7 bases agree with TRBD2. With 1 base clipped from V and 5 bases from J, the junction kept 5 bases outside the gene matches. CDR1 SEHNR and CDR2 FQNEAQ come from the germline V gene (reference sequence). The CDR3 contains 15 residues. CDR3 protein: CASSLGGGVDNEQFF. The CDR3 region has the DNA TGTGCCAGCAGCTTAGGGGGAGGGGTTGACAATGAGCAGTTCTTC.

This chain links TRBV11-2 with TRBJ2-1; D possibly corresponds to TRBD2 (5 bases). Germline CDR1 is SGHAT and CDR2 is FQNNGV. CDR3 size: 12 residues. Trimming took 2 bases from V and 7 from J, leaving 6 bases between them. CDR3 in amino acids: CASSLSGNEQFF. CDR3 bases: TGTGCCAGCAGCTTAAGCGGAAATGAGCAGTTCTTC. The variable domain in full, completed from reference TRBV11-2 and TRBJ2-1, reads EAGVAQSPRYKIIEKRQSVAFWCNPISGHATLYWYQQILGQGPKLLIQFQNNGVVDDSQLPKDRFSAERLKGVDSTLKIQPAKLEDSAVYLCASSLSGNEQFFGPGTRLTVL.

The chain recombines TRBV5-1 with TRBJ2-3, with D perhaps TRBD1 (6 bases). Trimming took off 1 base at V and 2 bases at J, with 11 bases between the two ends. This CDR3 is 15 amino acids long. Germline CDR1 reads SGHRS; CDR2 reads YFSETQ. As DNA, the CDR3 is TGCGCCAGCAGCTTGCAGGGGTTGGCCACAGATACGCAGTATTTT. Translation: CASSLQGLATDTQYF.